The 7 T cell receptor beta chains in this list originate from one sample, sequenced in a study of beta chain features in type 1 diabetes. TCRB transcripts that were expressed got sequenced, as all of the isolated RNA had been reverse transcribed. TCRdb keeps only in-frame clones here, not all; method: immunoSEQ multiplex PCR. This table has under 950,000 clones, roughly a sixth appearing once. Sequencing was done on a sample of naive CD4+ T cells from blood. These receptors all stem from a woman aged 18-29 years in good health.

This clone has only a few counts. The rearrangement joins TRBV4-3 to TRBJ2-7; 9 nucleotides agree with TRBD1. Germline CDR1 LGHNA, CDR2 YSLEER. After removal of 4 bases from V and 0 bases from J, the junction contained 4 bases not matched to a gene. The CDR3 loop spans 15 amino acids. The CDR3 coding sequence is TGCGCCAGCAGCCCCGGGACAGGGATCTCCTACGAGCAGTACTTC. It codes for CASSPGTGISYEQYF.

The chain joins TRBV15 to TRBJ2-5; D unresolved. Trimming pared 3 bases from V and 2 bases from J, leaving 16 bases between. CDR3 length: 16 residues. The germline V gene encodes CDR1 LNHNV and CDR2 YYDKDF (reference sequence). The CDR3 reads CATSSTVLRRQETQYF. The CDR3, as DNA: TGTGCCACCAGCAGTACGGTTTTAAGGCGACAAGAGACCCAGTACTTC. Full variable domain (rest looked up from reference TRBV15 and TRBJ2-5): DAMVIQNPRYQVTQFGKPVTLSCSQTLNHNVMYWYQQKSSQAPKLLFHYYDKDFNNEADTPDNFQSRRPNTSFCFLDIRSPGLGDTAMYLCATSSTVLRRQETQYFGPGTRLLVL.

This clone was seen only a few times. This chain links TRBV15 with TRBJ2-3, with 8 bases lining up with TRBD1. The CDR3 sequence is 15 residues long. The ends lost 4 bases at V and 2 bases at J; junction bases unmatched: 5. Germline V CDR1 and CDR2: LNHNV, YYDKDF (reference sequence). CDR3 bases: TGTGCCACCAGCACCGACAGGGGTAACACAGATACGCAGTATTTT. As protein: CATSTDRGNTDTQYF.

This clone was picked up a small number of times. Other DNA sequences of this sample code for an identical CDR3. The V and J genes are TRBV5-4 and TRBJ2-1; 7 positions agree with TRBD2. The CDR3 has 15 residues. CDR1 is SGHNT and CDR2 is YYREEE in the germline V gene (reference sequence). J gave up 1 base and V 4 bases, and 5 bases lay outside the gene matches. In nucleotides, the CDR3 is TGTGCCAGCAGCCTAGCTAGCGGTTCCTACAATGAGCAGTTCTTC. Its protein is CASSLASGSYNEQFF.

There are a few counts of this clone. The chain combines TRBV28 with TRBJ2-1; the match to TRBD1 covers 7 bases. The CDR3 has 14 amino acids. Germline V gene sequence: CDR1 MDHEN, CDR2 SYDVKM. CDR3 DNA sequence: TGTGCTCGGAACCCCGGGACAGCCTTCAATGAGCAGTTCTTC. This codes for CARNPGTAFNEQFF. Full variable domain (outside the CDR3, taken from reference TRBV28 and TRBJ2-1): DVKVTQSSRYLVKRTGEKVFLECVQDMDHENMFWYRQDPGLGLRLIYFSYDVKMKEKGDIPEGYSVSREKKERFSLILESASTNQTSMYLCARNPGTAFNEQFFGPGTRLTVL.

This clone was seen only a few times. This chain joins TRBV2 and TRBJ1-2, with D tentatively TRBD1 (5 bases). The CDR3 covers 13 residues. With 5 bases removed from V and 8 bases from J, the gap between germline ends came to 15 bases. Germline loops: CDR1 SNHLY, CDR2 FYNNEI. The CDR3 loop reads CASSQGIQGGYTF. CDR3 in DNA: TGTGCCAGCAGTCAAGGGATTCAGGGAGGCTACACCTTC.

The V gene is TRBV5-1, the J gene TRBJ2-7; D possibly corresponds to TRBD2 (7 bases). V lost 1 base and J lost 5, with 19 bases in between. Per the germline V gene, CDR1 is SGHRS and CDR2 is YFSETQ. The length of the CDR3 is 16 residues. CDR3 nucleotides: TGCGCCAGCAGCTTGAACCCCCAGGGAGGGGGGCACGAGCAGTACTTC. This encodes CASSLNPQGGGHEQYF.